Here is one T cell receptor beta chain with its context. The antigen is unknown. The data originate from a study of CD8 T cells in Susac syndrome. Study-wide findings and caveats: Regarding the TCR sequencing and HLA analysis, the study admitted that a relatively small number of individuals were involved.

RNA was extracted with the RNeasy kit, and a quantity of roughly 0.45 to 1 ug was reverse transcribed using random hexamers. Amplification of TCR beta CDR3 was carried out by immunoSEQ multiplex PCR, which covered 54 Vbeta and 13 Jbeta segments. MiXCR was run by TCRdb on the immunoSEQ multiplex PCR reads, yielding one entry per CDR3 protein. The sample has fewer than 250,000 distinct CDR3 sequences; approximately 90% are singletons. The sequenced target, TCR beta, came from blood CD8+ and CD4+ T cells. The CDR3 totals 14 residues. Trimming shortened V by 1 base and J by 3 bases, and 9 bases separated the two germline ends. In germline, CDR1 is SGHAT, CDR2 FQNNGV.

The chain is built from TRBV11-2 and TRBJ1-1; no clear D gene. This clonotype was sampled from a human donor with multiple sclerosis. Sequences were obtained from CD8+ T cells from PBMCs. Here the CDR3 reads CASSLGYGDTEAFF. The CDR3 region has the DNA TGTGCCAGCAGCTTAGGGTACGGGGACACTGAAGCTTTCTTT.